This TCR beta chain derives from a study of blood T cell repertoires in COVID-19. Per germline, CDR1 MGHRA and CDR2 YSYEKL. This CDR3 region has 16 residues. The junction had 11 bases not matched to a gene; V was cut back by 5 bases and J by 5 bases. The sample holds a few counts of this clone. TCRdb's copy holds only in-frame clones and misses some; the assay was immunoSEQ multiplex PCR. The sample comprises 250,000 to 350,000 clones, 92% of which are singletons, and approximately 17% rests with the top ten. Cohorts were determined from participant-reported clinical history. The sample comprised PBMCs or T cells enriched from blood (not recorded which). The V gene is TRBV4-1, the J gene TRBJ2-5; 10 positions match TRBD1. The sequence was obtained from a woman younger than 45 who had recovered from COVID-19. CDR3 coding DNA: TGCGCCAGCAGCAAACCCGGGACAGGGGATTGGGAGACCCAGTACTTC. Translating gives CASSKPGTGDWETQYF.